This TCR beta chain appears in the sequencing data of a study of T cells in Graves' hyperthyroidism and ophthalmopathy. Study information: Peripheral blood was secured at the point of initial diagnosis, before any treatment.

At least ten counts were recorded for this clonotype. No antigen is known for it. Trimming took 5 bases from V and 7 from J, leaving 17 bases between them. Germline V gives CDR1 MDHEN, CDR2 SYDVKM. The CDR3 is made up of 15 amino acids. Study-wide findings and caveats: Ophthalmopathy onset followed model prediction by a median approximately 5.9 months. Separation of ophthalmopathy from stable hyperthyroidism was achieved by a 13 V-J model. Among clonotypes expanded in thyroid above 0.001, most were also found in blood.

It was RNA transcripts that yielded the amplified TCR beta CDR3 regions. During a first-round RT-PCR of the TCR CDR3, the HTBI primer set was used. In TCRdb, the multiplex PCR reads were re-called with MiXCR into one record per CDR3 protein. The table records 300,000 to 400,000 distinct CDR3 sequences, about 14% of them present only once. The chain links TRBV28 to TRBJ2-2; D possibly matches TRBD1 or TRBD2 (5 bases each). This clonotype was obtained from a woman younger than 45 with Graves' ophthalmopathy. The sequenced sample consisted of blood. This CDR3 is CASSPPGPRVGELFF. CDR3 nucleotide sequence: TGTGCCAGCAGTCCACCGGGACCGAGGGTCGGGGAGCTGTTTTTT.